The next 10 T cell receptor beta chains were all read from a single sample in a study of graft-versus-host responses after intestinal transplantation. These receptors have no known antigen. The data were produced by immunoSEQ multiplex PCR, yet TCRdb's version contains in-frame clones alone and is incomplete. Here the sample spans about 120,000 clones, 90% to 95% being singletons. The sequenced sample was unstimulated CD4+ T cells sorted from spleen or lymph node cells, obtained before intestinal transplant. These receptor sequences come from a human donor who received an intestinal transplant.

This clone was picked up a small number of times. The chain employs TRBV6-1 and TRBJ1-3, with D tentatively TRBD1 (5 bases). Germline V gene data show CDR1 as MNHNS and CDR2 as SASEGT. This CDR3 region has 17 residues. With 4 bases removed from V and 0 bases from J, the gap between germline ends came to 16 bases. In DNA, the CDR3 is TGTGCCAGCAGTGTTTCACCGGGACTGTACTCTGGAAACACCATATATTTT. As protein: CASSVSPGLYSGNTIYF.

This rearrangement joins TRBV5-4 to TRBJ1-2; D possibly corresponds to TRBD1 (5 bases). The germline V gene encodes CDR1 SGHNT and CDR2 YYREEE (reference sequence). This CDR3 is 13 amino acids long. The V and J ends lost 0 bases and 4 bases respectively, with 7 bases between them. In DNA, the CDR3 is TGTGCCAGCAGCTTGGAACAGGCCTATGGCTACACCTTC. It is translated as CASSLEQAYGYTF.

The V gene is TRBV5-1, the J gene TRBJ2-2, with a weak D call TRBD1 (5 bases). The CDR3 contains 14 residues. V was shortened by 4 bases and J by 4 bases, with 11 bases between the two germline ends. CDR1 and CDR2 from the germline V gene are SGHRS and YFSETQ. The CDR3 DNA follows: TGCGCCAGCAGCCGTCAACAGGTCACCGGGGAGCTGTTTTTT. It translates to CASSRQQVTGELFF.

In this sample, this clone turned up once. J is TRBJ2-7 and V is TRBV7-6, with TRBD1 matching over 7 bases. CDR1 is SGHVS and CDR2 is FNYEAQ in the germline V gene. The J segment lost 2 bases and the V segment lost 5 bases, leaving 9 bases of the junction unmatched. The CDR3 runs to 15 residues. Here the CDR3 reads CASSRETGQTYEQYF. The CDR3 nucleotides are TGTGCCAGCAGCCGAGAGACGGGACAGACCTACGAGCAGTACTTC.

Turning to this clone: Other DNA sequences of this sample code for an identical CDR3. The chain has TRBV28 and TRBJ2-7, with 7 bases fitting TRBD1. The germline V gene encodes CDR1 MDHEN and CDR2 SYDVKM. Trimming removed 9 bases from V and 3 bases from J; junction bases left unmatched: 2. This CDR3 is built from 11 residues. The CDR3 DNA follows: TGTGCCAGTCGGGACAGCTACGAGCAGTACTTC. This encodes CASRDSYEQYF.

Written as DNA, the CDR3 is TGTGCCAGCAAGGCGGGACCATTCACCGGGGAGCTGTTTTTT. This sequence encodes CASKAGPFTGELFF. The chain recombines TRBV2 with TRBJ2-2; maybe TRBD2 (6 bases). This CDR3 is 14 amino acids long. CDR1 is SNHLY, CDR2 FYNNEI, per germline. V was cut by 7 bases and J by 4 bases, with 13 bases left in between.

CDR3 amino acids: CASSFRMRENTGELFF. The DNA of the CDR3 is TGTGCCAGCAGCTTTCGGATGAGGGAGAACACCGGGGAGCTGTTTTTT. The chain employs TRBV6-6 and TRBJ2-2, with D perhaps matching TRBD2 (5 bases). The CDR3 runs to 16 residues. Deletions cut 6 bases from V and 1 base from J, with 15 bases between. The germline V gene has CDR1 MNHNY and CDR2 SVGAGI (reference sequence).

V and J are TRBV2 and TRBJ2-7; D gene uncertain. Per germline, CDR1 SNHLY and CDR2 FYNNEI. The CDR3 runs to 14 residues. Trimming removed 6 bases at V and 2 bases at J, with 14 bases between. The DNA for the CDR3 is TGTGCCAGCAGGCTAAGTGGGATAGCCTACGAGCAGTACTTC. Protein: CASRLSGIAYEQYF.

V is TRBV7-9 and J is TRBJ2-3; no clear D gene. V lost 1 base to trimming and J lost 0 bases, with 11 bases between them. CDR1 is SEHNR, CDR2 FQNEAQ, per germline (reference sequence). The CDR3 loop spans 16 amino acids. DNA for the CDR3: TGTGCCAGCAGCTTAGGAAGTGGTTTCAGCACAGATACGCAGTATTTT. It translates to CASSLGSGFSTDTQYF.

This clone was seen a single time. The genes are TRBV7-3 and TRBJ2-5; TRBD1 or TRBD2 may be the D gene (6 bases each). The closer fit of TRBJ2-7 to the DNA end suggests the J call may be wrong. CDR1 is SGHTA and CDR2 is FQGTGA in the germline V gene. The CDR3 consists of 15 residues. CDR3 in amino acids: CASSLGRLGGYEQYF. The CDR3 region has the DNA TGTGCCAGCAGCCTAGGGAGACTAGGGGGGTACGAGCAGTACTTC.